This T cell receptor beta chain was captured by sequencing in a study of blood T cell repertoires in COVID-19. Repertoires were generated with immunoSEQ multiplex PCR, while TCRdb's copy carries only in-frame clones and drops some. Altogether over 65,000 clones are present, about 80% being singletons, with the ten largest covering about 11%. CDR1 and CDR2 from the germline V gene are SGHRS and YFSETQ. Trimming cost V 4 bases and J 8 bases, with 20 bases left between them. This CDR3 is 15 amino acids long. This receptor was obtained from a woman in her thirties or forties with active or convalescent COVID-19. Source material: peripheral blood. This chain uses TRBV5-1 with TRBJ2-3; the D is unclear. In nucleotides, the CDR3 is TGCGCCAGCAGCATGATGTGGGTCGGTGCGGCTACGCAGTATTTT. Its protein is CASSMMWVGAATQYF.